This record looks at one T cell receptor (beta chain) sequence and its context. The data stem from a study of cytomegalovirus exposure and HLA in healthy donors. Produced via immunoSEQ multiplex PCR; TCRdb's table is partial and in-frame only. The sample consists of some 170,000 clones, 75% to 90% of them appearing once. With 0 bases removed from V and 2 bases from J, the gap between germline ends came to 11 bases. CDR3 length equals 15 residues. Germline loops: CDR1 SGHRS, CDR2 YFSETQ. This chain joins TRBV5-1 and TRBJ1-1, with D uncertain. The sequenced sample consisted of PBMCs. This TCR was sampled from a woman aged 18-29 years in good health and CMV-seronegative. The CDR3 bases are TGCGCCAGCAGCTTGGATAGTACCACCAACACTGAAGCTTTCTTT. It translates to CASSLDSTTNTEAFF. The full variable domain, in which reference TRBV5-1 and TRBJ1-1 provide the parts outside the CDR3, is KAGVTQTPRYLIKTRGQQVTLSCSPISGHRSVSWYQQTPGQGLQFLFEYFSETQRNKGNFPGRFSGRQFSNSRSEMNVSTLELGDSALYLCASSLDSTTNTEAFFGQGTRLTVV.